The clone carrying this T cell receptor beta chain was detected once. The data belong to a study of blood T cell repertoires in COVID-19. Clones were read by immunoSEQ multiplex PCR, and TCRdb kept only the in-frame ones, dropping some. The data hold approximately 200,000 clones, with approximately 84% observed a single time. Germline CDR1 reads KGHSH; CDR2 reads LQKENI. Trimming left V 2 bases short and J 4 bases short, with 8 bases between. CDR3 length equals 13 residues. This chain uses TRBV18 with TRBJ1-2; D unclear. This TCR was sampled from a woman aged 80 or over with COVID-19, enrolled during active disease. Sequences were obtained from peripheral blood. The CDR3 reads CASSPNTAYGYTF. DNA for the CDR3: TGTGCCAGCTCACCAAACACAGCCTATGGCTACACCTTC.